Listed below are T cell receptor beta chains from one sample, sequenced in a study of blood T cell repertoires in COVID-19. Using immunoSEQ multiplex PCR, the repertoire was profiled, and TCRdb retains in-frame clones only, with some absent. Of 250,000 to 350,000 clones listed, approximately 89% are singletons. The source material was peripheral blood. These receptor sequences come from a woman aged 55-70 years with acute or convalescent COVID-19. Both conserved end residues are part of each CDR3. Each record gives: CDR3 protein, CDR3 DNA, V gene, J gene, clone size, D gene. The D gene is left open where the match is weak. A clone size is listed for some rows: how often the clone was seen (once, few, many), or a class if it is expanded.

cdr3_aa: CASSHPNFYGYTF
cdr3_nt: TGTGCCAGCAGCCACCCAAACTTCTATGGCTACACCTTC
v_call: TRBV3-1/TRBV3-2
j_call: TRBJ1-2
clone_size: NA
d_call: NA

cdr3_aa: CASRLESNQETQYF
cdr3_nt: TGTGCCAGCAGACTGGAGAGTAACCAAGAGACCCAGTACTTC
v_call: TRBV2
j_call: TRBJ2-5
clone_size: NA
d_call: NA

cdr3_aa: CASSYSRNQPQHF
cdr3_nt: TGTGCCAGCAGTTACTCGAGGAATCAGCCCCAGCATTTT
v_call: TRBV6-5
j_call: TRBJ1-5
clone_size: NA
d_call: NA

cdr3_aa: CASSARLAGMETQYF
cdr3_nt: TGTGCCAGCAGCGCCCGACTAGCGGGGATGGAGACCCAGTACTTC
v_call: TRBV7-6
j_call: TRBJ2-5
clone_size: NA
d_call: TRBD2

cdr3_aa: CSAGGETQYF
cdr3_nt: TGCAGTGCCGGGGGAGAGACCCAGTACTTC
v_call: TRBV20-1
j_call: TRBJ2-5
clone_size: NA
d_call: NA

cdr3_aa: CASSLSDRDYGYTF
cdr3_nt: TGTGCCAGCAGTTTATCAGACAGGGACTATGGCTACACCTTC
v_call: TRBV28
j_call: TRBJ1-2
clone_size: NA
d_call: TRBD1

cdr3_aa: CASSSGRYHNEQFF
cdr3_nt: TGCGCCAGCAGTAGCGGGAGGTATCACAATGAGCAGTTCTTC
v_call: TRBV5-1
j_call: TRBJ2-1
clone_size: once
d_call: TRBD2

cdr3_aa: CASSQGRGNSPLHF
cdr3_nt: TGTGCCAGCAGTCAGGGTAGGGGCAATTCACCCCTCCACTTT
v_call: TRBV6-6
j_call: TRBJ1-6
clone_size: NA
d_call: NA

cdr3_aa: CASSFRDREDSPLHF
cdr3_nt: TGCGCCAGCAGCTTCCGGGACAGGGAGGATTCACCCCTCCACTTT
v_call: TRBV5-1
j_call: TRBJ1-6
clone_size: NA
d_call: TRBD1

cdr3_aa: CATSDLGQGASDTQYF
cdr3_nt: TGTGCCACCAGTGATTTGGGCCAGGGGGCATCAGATACGCAGTATTTT
v_call: TRBV24-1
j_call: TRBJ2-3
clone_size: once
d_call: TRBD1

cdr3_aa: CASSLWGTGAYNEQFF
cdr3_nt: TGTGCCAGCAGTTTATGGGGGACAGGGGCGTACAATGAGCAGTTCTTC
v_call: TRBV28
j_call: TRBJ2-1
clone_size: once
d_call: TRBD1

cdr3_aa: CASRTSGYEQYF
cdr3_nt: TGTGCCAGCAGGACTAGCGGCTACGAGCAGTACTTC
v_call: TRBV6-6
j_call: TRBJ2-7
clone_size: NA
d_call: TRBD2

cdr3_aa: CASSRTGTEAFF
cdr3_nt: TGCGCCAGCAGCCGGACAGGCACTGAAGCTTTCTTT
v_call: TRBV4-1
j_call: TRBJ1-1
clone_size: NA
d_call: TRBD1

cdr3_aa: CASSELPGTGEKRVF
cdr3_nt: TGTGCCAGCAGTGAACTACCCGGGACAGGGGAGAAGCGAGTCTTT
v_call: TRBV6-1
j_call: TRBJ1-1
clone_size: NA
d_call: TRBD1

cdr3_aa: CASSIRVQGANTGELFF
cdr3_nt: TGTGCCAGTAGTATTCGAGTACAGGGGGCTAACACCGGGGAGCTGTTTTTT
v_call: TRBV19
j_call: TRBJ2-2
clone_size: NA
d_call: TRBD1

cdr3_aa: CASSSTGWNSPLHF
cdr3_nt: TGTGCCAGCAGTTCGACAGGGTGGAATTCACCCCTCCACTTT
v_call: TRBV6-6
j_call: TRBJ1-6
clone_size: NA
d_call: TRBD1

cdr3_aa: CASSPPRVAEAFF
cdr3_nt: TGTGCCAGTAGTCCCCCTCGCGTCGCTGAAGCTTTCTTT
v_call: TRBV19
j_call: TRBJ1-1
clone_size: NA
d_call: NA

cdr3_aa: CASSLPAGVTDTQYF
cdr3_nt: TGTGCCAGCAGCTTACCAGCGGGAGTGACAGATACGCAGTATTTT
v_call: TRBV11-1
j_call: TRBJ2-3
clone_size: once
d_call: TRBD2

cdr3_aa: CASSPSSRVNEKLFF
cdr3_nt: TGCGCCAGCAGCCCCTCGAGCAGGGTGAATGAAAAACTGTTTTTT
v_call: TRBV5-1
j_call: TRBJ1-4
clone_size: once
d_call: NA

cdr3_aa: CASSLLTRSGREGYTF
cdr3_nt: TGTGCCAGCAGTTTATTAACACGCAGCGGTAGGGAGGGCTACACCTTC
v_call: TRBV28
j_call: TRBJ1-2
clone_size: once
d_call: NA

cdr3_aa: CASSQDLVLTGEQYF
cdr3_nt: TGTGCCAGCAGCCAAGATCTTGTTTTAACCGGCGAGCAGTACTTC
v_call: TRBV3-1/TRBV3-2
j_call: TRBJ2-7
clone_size: NA
d_call: NA